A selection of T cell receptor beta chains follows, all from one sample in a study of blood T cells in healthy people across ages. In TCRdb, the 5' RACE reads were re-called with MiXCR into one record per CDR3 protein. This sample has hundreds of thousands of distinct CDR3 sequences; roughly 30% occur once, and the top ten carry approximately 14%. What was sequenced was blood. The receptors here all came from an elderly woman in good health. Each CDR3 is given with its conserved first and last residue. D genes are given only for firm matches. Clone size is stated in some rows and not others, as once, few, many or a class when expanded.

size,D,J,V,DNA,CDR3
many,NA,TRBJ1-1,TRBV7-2,TGTGCCAGCAGGTACGGGAACACTGAAGCTTTCTTT,CASRYGNTEAFF
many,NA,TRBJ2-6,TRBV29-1,TGCAGCGTCTCCGGGCCCTCTGGGGCCAACGTCCTGACTTTC,CSVSGPSGANVLTF
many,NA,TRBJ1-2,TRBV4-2,TGTGCCAGCAGCCAGGTGGATGGCTACACCTTC,CASSQVDGYTF
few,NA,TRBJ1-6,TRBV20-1,TGCAGTGCTGGCGGGGGTCGGTCTTCACCCCTCCACTTT,CSAGGGRSSPLHF
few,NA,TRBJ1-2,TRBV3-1,TGTGCCAGCAGCCTCGGGACATCTTACACAGACTATGGCTACACCTTC,CASSLGTSYTDYGYTF
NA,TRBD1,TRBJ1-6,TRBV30,TGTGCCTGGAGTCCTGGGACAGGGAATTCACCCCTCCACTTT,CAWSPGTGNSPLHF
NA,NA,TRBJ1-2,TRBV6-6,TGTGCCAGCAGTTCCCTCCGGGCGAACTGCGGCTACACCTTC,CASSSLRANCGYTF
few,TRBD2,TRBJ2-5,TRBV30,TGTGCCTGGAGGTTAGCGGGGGGGCCGTTTGAGACCCAGTACTTC,CAWRLAGGPFETQYF
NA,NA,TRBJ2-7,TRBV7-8,TGTGCCAGCAGTCTTGGTGAGACCCTGTACTTC,CASSLGETLYF
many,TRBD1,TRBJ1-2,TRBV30,TGTGCCTGGAGTCCCGGAGGGACAGGGCATAGGAACTATGGCTACACCTTC,CAWSPGGTGHRNYGYTF
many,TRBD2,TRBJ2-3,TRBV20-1,TGCAGTGCTAGAGATTCTCAGCGGGGGACCCATACGCAGTATTTT,CSARDSQRGTHTQYF
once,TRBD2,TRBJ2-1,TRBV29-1,TGCAGCGGGGGGGGGTCTAGCGCACACAATGAGCAGTTCTTC,CSGGGSSAHNEQFF
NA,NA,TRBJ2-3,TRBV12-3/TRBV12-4,TGTGCCAGCACATCAGTGAGCACAGATGCGCAGTATTTT,CASTSVSTDAQYF
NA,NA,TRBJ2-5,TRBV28,TGTGCCAGCAGTTTATCCGAAACAGGGCTCGGGACCCAGTACTTC,CASSLSETGLGTQYF
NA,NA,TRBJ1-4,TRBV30,TGTGCCTGGAGTCCCGGCAGGGCAACTAATGAAAAACTGTTTTTT,CAWSPGRATNEKLFF
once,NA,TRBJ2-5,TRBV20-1,TGCAGTACTCTGTGGACTCTTGGCTGGGTAGGCAATGAGCAGTACTTC,CSTLWTLGWVGNEQYF
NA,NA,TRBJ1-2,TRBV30,TGTGCCTGGACCGCAGGGGCAGTTAACTATGGCTACACCTTC,CAWTAGAVNYGYTF
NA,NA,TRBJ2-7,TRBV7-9,TGTGCCAGCAGCTTAGCTGGGGACGGCTCCTACGAGCAGTACTTC,CASSLAGDGSYEQYF
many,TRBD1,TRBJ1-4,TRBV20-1,TGCAGTGCTCGGACAGGGGGCAGCGGGGAACTGTTTTTT,CSARTGGSGELFF
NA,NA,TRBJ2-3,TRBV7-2,TGTGCCAGCAGCTTAGGGAAGAGGGCCACAGATACGCAGTATTTT,CASSLGKRATDTQYF
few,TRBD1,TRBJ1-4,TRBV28,TGTGCCAGCATTAGGACAGGGGCAACTAATGAAAAACTGTTTTTT,CASIRTGATNEKLFF
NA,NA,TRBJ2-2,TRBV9,TGTGCCAGCAGCGTAGCCATGGCCGGGGAGCTGTTTTTT,CASSVAMAGELFF
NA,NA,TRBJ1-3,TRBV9,TGTGCCAGCAGCGTAGCTGGAGCAGGCGGGGGAAACACCATATATTTT,CASSVAGAGGGNTIYF
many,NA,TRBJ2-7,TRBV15,TGTGCCACCAGCGAGATAAGCAACGAGCAGTACTTC,CATSEISNEQYF
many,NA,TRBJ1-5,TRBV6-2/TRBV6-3,TGTGCCAGCAGTTACTGGCAGAATCAGCCCCAGCATTTT,CASSYWQNQPQHF
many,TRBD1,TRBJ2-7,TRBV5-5,TGTGCCAGCAGCTTGGCCACCACTGGGGACAGGGCAACCTACGAGCAGTACTTC,CASSLATTGDRATYEQYF
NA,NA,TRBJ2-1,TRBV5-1,TGCGCCAGCAGCTTCGGCAGGGACCATGAGCAGTTCTTC,CASSFGRDHEQFF
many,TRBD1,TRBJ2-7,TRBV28,TGTGCCAGCAGTTCGACAGGGGAGTGGTACTTC,CASSSTGEWYF
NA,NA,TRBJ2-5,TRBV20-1,TGCAGTGGAGAGATTCCGGGGATCGGAAAGACCCAGTACTTC,CSGEIPGIGKTQYF
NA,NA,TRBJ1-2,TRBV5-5,TGTGCCAGCAACGCGGGAAGTGGTAACTATGGCTACACCTTC,CASNAGSGNYGYTF
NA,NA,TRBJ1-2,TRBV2,TGTGCCTCTGTCCGGGACCCAACACCTTCTAACTATGGCTACACCTTC,CASVRDPTPSNYGYTF
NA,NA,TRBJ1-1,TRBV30,TGTGCCTGGCAGCCCATGAACACTGAAGCTTTCTTT,CAWQPMNTEAFF
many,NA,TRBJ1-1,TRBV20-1,TGCAGTGCTAGAAGGCGGGATAGACAATCCAACACTGAAGCTTTCTTT,CSARRRDRQSNTEAFF
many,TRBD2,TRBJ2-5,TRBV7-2,TGTGCCAGCAGCCGGGGACTACAAGAGACCCAGTACTTC,CASSRGLQETQYF
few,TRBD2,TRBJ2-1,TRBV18,TGTGCCAGCTCAACGGGACTAGCGGGAAACAATGAGCAGTTCTTC,CASSTGLAGNNEQFF
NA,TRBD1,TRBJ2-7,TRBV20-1,TGCAGTGCCAGACGGGACAGGGGGGCCGAGCAGTACTTC,CSARRDRGAEQYF
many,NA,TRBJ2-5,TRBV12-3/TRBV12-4,TGTGCCAGCAGTCCGCACGGGGGGACCCAGTACTTC,CASSPHGGTQYF
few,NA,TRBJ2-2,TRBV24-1,TGTGCCACCAGTGATCAAAGTTTGCGTGGCGGGGAGCTGTTTTTT,CATSDQSLRGGELFF